The clone carrying this TCR beta chain was observed once. What it recognizes is unknown. This record comes from a study of cytomegalovirus exposure and HLA in healthy donors. For the study at large: Researchers found that around 80% of around 400 genotyped donors fell within the Caucasian-associated ancestry cluster.

Findings of the study overall: V- and J-gene trimming of TCR beta was linked (in a later analysis) to a missense DCLRE1C variant. The study designated roughly 160 TCR beta chains cytomegalovirus-associated. Later work associated roughly 15,000 TCR beta sequences with HLA alleles at 0.05 false discovery rate.

Trimming left V 4 bases short and J 5 bases short, with 9 bases between. The CDR3 has 13 residues. Per germline, CDR1 ENHRY and CDR2 SYGVKD. Primers for the PCR totalled 60 Vbeta and 13 Jbeta. The repertoire was sequenced with immunoSEQ multiplex PCR; TCRdb's copy has only in-frame clones and lacks some. The sample consists of about 110,000 clones, 60% to 85% of them appearing once. The sequencing sample was made of PBMCs. The receptor's source is a female donor in good health and CMV-seropositive. The rearrangement links TRBV10-3 to TRBJ2-1; maybe TRBD1 (6 bases). This chain's CDR3 is CAISGTVDNEQFF. The CDR3 DNA is TGTGCCATCAGTGGGACAGTTGACAATGAGCAGTTCTTC.